The 26 T cell receptor beta chains below all came from one sample that was sequenced in a study of blood T cells in healthy people across ages. Alongside a J-beta primer mix, a sample-barcoded 5' primer served in a second PCR lasting about 7 to 12 cycles. TCRdb itself ran the 5' RACE reads through MiXCR, one entry per CDR3 protein. The table includes some 930,000 distinct CDR3 sequences, under 35% detected once. This sample also appeared in a second study, on T cells of mothers and their children.

Sequencing was performed on blood. The receptors originated from a woman aged 40 to 50 in good health.

CDR3 nucleotide sequence: TGTGCCAGCAGCTCAGTAACAAGCCCTTTCTCTGGGGCCAACGTCCTGACTTTC. As protein: CASSSVTSPFSGANVLTF. V is TRBV11-2 and J is TRBJ2-6; D remains unclear. Trimming left V 4 bases short and J 0 bases short, with 16 bases between. Germline V gene sequence: CDR1 SGHAT, CDR2 FQNNGV. The CDR3 consists of 18 residues.

This clonotype was counted only a few times. V is TRBV7-2 and J is TRBJ2-1, with D perhaps assigned TRBD1 or TRBD2 (5 bases each). This CDR3 is built from 18 residues. Deletions cut 3 bases from V and 0 bases from J, with 18 bases between. Looked up from germline, CDR1 is SGHTA and CDR2 is FQGNSA. CDR3 protein: CASSFPKRGVSSYNEQFF. The CDR3 DNA reads as TGTGCCAGCAGCTTCCCTAAGCGAGGGGTCAGCTCCTACAATGAGCAGTTCTTC.

This clonotype showed up many times. The genes are TRBV28 and TRBJ2-1; no firm D call. V lost 8 bases, J lost 6 bases, and 23 bases lay in between. CDR1 and CDR2 (germline): MDHEN, SYDVKM. The CDR3 consists of 16 residues. The CDR3 DNA is TGTGCCAGCGCACCTGCTGGAGCAGTTTCCGGCAATGAGCAGTTCTTC. It is translated as CASAPAGAVSGNEQFF.

The chain uses TRBV6-5 and TRBJ1-2; D not resolved. Germline V gene lookup returns CDR1 MNHEY and CDR2 SVGAGI. V lost 6 bases, J lost 4 bases, and 18 bases lay in between. There are 15 residues in the CDR3. CDR3 region: CASSPSGGYAYGYTF. The CDR3, as DNA: TGTGCCAGCAGCCCCTCGGGAGGGTACGCCTATGGCTACACCTTC.

This clonotype was recorded a few times. The chain has TRBV14 and TRBJ2-1; TRBD2 matches 9 bases. There are 15 residues in the CDR3. Trimming at V came to 2 bases and at J to 7 bases, leaving 6 bases not matched to a gene. The germline CDR1 and CDR2 sequences are SGHDN and FVKESK. The CDR3 DNA follows: TGTGCCAGCAGCCAAATAGCGGGGGCTGGGAATGAGCAGTTCTTC. Protein sequence: CASSQIAGAGNEQFF. The full variable domain, with the rest looked up from reference TRBV14 and TRBJ2-1, is EAGVTQFPSHSVIEKGQTVTLRCDPISGHDNLYWYRRVMGKEIKFLLHFVKESKQDESGMPNNRFLAERTGGTYSTLKVQPAELEDSGVYFCASSQIAGAGNEQFFGPGTRLTVL.

This clonotype was found many times. The chain recombines TRBV27 with TRBJ2-7; D is unresolved. V gave up 4 bases and J gave up 2 bases, with 9 bases separating them. This CDR3 region has 13 residues. The germline gives CDR1 MNHEY, CDR2 SMNVEV (reference sequence). Here the CDR3 reads CASSYGRAYEQYF. The CDR3 DNA reads as TGTGCCAGCAGTTACGGCAGAGCCTACGAGCAGTACTTC.

The sample holds a few counts of this clonotype. With only one base between it and a far larger clone, this is likely a read error. The chain carries TRBV7-9 and TRBJ2-6, with TRBD2 matching over 7 bases. The CDR3 has 14 residues. The V gene end was trimmed by 4 bases and the J gene end by 4 bases; junction bases not matched to a gene: 1. The germline V gene has CDR1 SEHNR and CDR2 FQNEAQ (reference sequence). CDR3 sequence: CASSSGRGANVLTF. In DNA, the CDR3 is TGTGCCAGCAGCTCCGGGAGGGGGGCCAACGTCCTGACTTTC.

This clonotype came up a few times. This chain joins TRBV4-1 and TRBJ2-7, with unresolved D. Germline V gene sequence: CDR1 MGHRA, CDR2 YSYEKL. The CDR3 loop spans 15 amino acids. The germline V and J ends were trimmed by 1 base and 2 bases, with 12 bases remaining between them. The DNA of the CDR3 is TGCGCCAGCAGCCAAGCTTATACAAACGCCTACGAGCAGTACTTC. Its protein product is CASSQAYTNAYEQYF.

This chain connects TRBV28 to TRBJ1-1, with unresolved D. CDR3 length: 13 residues. The germline CDR1 and CDR2 sequences are MDHEN and SYDVKM. With 8 bases removed from V and 6 bases from J, the gap between germline ends came to 16 bases. The DNA for the CDR3 is TGTGCCAGCGGACCACCATTCGGGTCTGAAGCTTTCTTT. It encodes CASGPPFGSEAFF.

In its sample, this clonotype was seen once. A read error is possible here, since a much larger clone lies one base away. The chain has TRBV7-3 and TRBJ2-4, with a tentative D call TRBD2 (7 bases). Deletions cut 11 bases from V and 0 bases from J, with 23 bases between. This CDR3 comprises 17 residues. Germline values: CDR1 SGHTA, CDR2 FQGTGA. CDR3 bases: TGTGCCCGTAGGGGGGGCAGGGGTTCCCTAGCCAAAAACATTCAGTACTTC. Its translation: CARRGGRGSLAKNIQYF.

The chain has TRBV20-1 and TRBJ2-7, with TRBD1 matching 8 bases. The V segment lost 5 bases and the J segment 4 bases; nucleotides outside the gene matches: 10. Per the germline V gene, CDR1 is DFQATT and CDR2 is SNEGSKA (reference sequence). CDR3 length: 14 amino acids. DNA for the CDR3: TGCAGTGCTGCAAGGACAGGGCTGGTGTACGAGCAGTACGTC. Protein product: CSAARTGLVYEQYV.

This chain links TRBV27 with TRBJ2-1; D possibly corresponds to TRBD2 (6 bases). The CDR3 consists of 12 residues. Trimming removed 6 bases from V and 9 bases from J, with 12 bases in between. Germline V gene sequence: CDR1 MNHEY, CDR2 SMNVEV (reference sequence). The CDR3 region is CASSLGTGEQFF. In nucleotides, the CDR3 is TGTGCCAGCAGCCTCGGGACTGGTGAGCAGTTCTTC.

The V and J genes are TRBV6-1 and TRBJ2-3; 9 bases map to TRBD1. The CDR3 is 15 amino acids. Per the germline V gene, CDR1 is MNHNS and CDR2 is SASEGT. The V segment lost 6 bases and the J segment 2 bases; nucleotides outside the gene matches: 6. CDR3 sequence: CASRSGTGNTDTQYF. The CDR3, as DNA: TGTGCCAGCAGGAGCGGGACAGGGAACACAGATACGCAGTATTTT.

The chain uses TRBV27 and TRBJ1-1, with 8 bases fitting TRBD1. The CDR3 contains 13 residues. Per the germline V gene, CDR1 is MNHEY and CDR2 is SMNVEV (reference sequence). V lost 5 bases to trimming and J lost 6 bases; unmatched junction nucleotides: 5. Here the CDR3 reads CASSRYRGAEAFF. The DNA for the CDR3 is TGTGCCAGCAGTCGATACAGGGGGGCTGAAGCTTTCTTT.

This clonotype was counted ten times or more. The chain uses TRBV5-1 and TRBJ2-7; D gene uncertain. CDR1 SGHRS and CDR2 YFSETQ come from the germline V gene. This CDR3 comprises 13 residues. Between the trimmed V and J ends, which lost 4 bases and 4 bases, there was a span of 12 bases. The CDR3 loop is CASSNGLTYEQYF. The CDR3 region has the DNA TGCGCCAGCAGCAACGGGCTGACGTACGAGCAGTACTTC.

The chain joins TRBV5-5 to TRBJ1-1; tentative D call: TRBD1 (6 bases). Germline V gene sequence: CDR1 SGHKS, CDR2 YYEKEE (reference sequence). V lost 1 base to trimming and J lost 4 bases, with 17 bases between them. The CDR3 runs to 16 residues. The CDR3 DNA follows: TGTGCCAGCAGCTTGTTTCCGGGGGCATTTCCCACTGAAGCTTTCTTT. It encodes CASSLFPGAFPTEAFF.

The V call is TRBV27, the J call TRBJ1-4; the D gene is possibly TRBD1 (5 bases). CDR3 length: 15 amino acids. V lost 6 bases and J lost 4, with 15 bases in between. From germline, CDR1 is MNHEY and CDR2 SMNVEV (reference sequence). CDR3 loop: CASRQLRDFNEKLFF. DNA of the CDR3: TGTGCCAGCAGACAGCTAAGGGACTTTAATGAAAAACTGTTTTTT.

V is TRBV10-3 and J is TRBJ1-1; D call uncertain. Trimming pared 0 bases from V and 7 bases from J, leaving 3 bases between. There are 11 residues in the CDR3. Germline V gene data show CDR1 as ENHRY and CDR2 as SYGVKD. CDR3 sequence reads: CAISESREAFF. DNA of the CDR3: TGTGCCATCAGTGAGTCCCGTGAAGCTTTCTTT.

This chain connects TRBV4-3 to TRBJ2-1; D perhaps matches TRBD1 (7 bases). CDR3 length: 15 residues. Trimming pared 1 base from V and 9 bases from J, leaving 16 bases between. Germline V lookup: CDR1 LGHNA, CDR2 YSLEER. CDR3 sequence (DNA): TGCGCCAGCAGCCAAGTGGAGGGGGCAGGAAGTGAGCAGTTCTTC. Protein sequence: CASSQVEGAGSEQFF.

With respect to this clonotype: A much larger clone is a single base away; this may be a read error. The chain links TRBV29-1 to TRBJ1-2; no firm D call. The CDR3 loop spans 12 amino acids. CDR1 is SQVTM and CDR2 is ANQGSEA in the germline V gene. The CDR3 DNA sequence: TGCGGCGTTGAAGGGCGGATCTATGGCTACACCTTC. Translating gives CGVEGRIYGYTF.

The chain links TRBV7-9 to TRBJ2-4; the D gene could be TRBD1 or TRBD2 (5 bases each). This CDR3 is 15 amino acids long. The ends were cut back, 3 bases at V and 4 bases at J, with 13 bases in the middle. CDR1 SEHNR and CDR2 FQNEAQ come from the germline V gene (reference sequence). In DNA form, the CDR3 reads TGTGCCAGCAGCTTTGGATGGGACGTGAAAAACATTCAGTACTTC. Its translation: CASSFGWDVKNIQYF.

This clonotype was picked up many times. A read error may be the cause here, since a much bigger clone is one base away. The V gene is TRBV20-1, the J gene TRBJ2-7; 10 nucleotides line up with TRBD1. CDR1 and CDR2 (germline): DFQATT, SNEGSKA (reference sequence). The CDR3 has 17 residues. CDR3 sequence (DNA): TGCAGTGTTAGAGACGTTGGGACAGGGGAAGTCTACTACGAGCAGTACTTC. Protein product: CSVRDVGTGEVYYEQYF.

J is TRBJ2-1 and V is TRBV2; TRBD2 aligns across 10 bases. Germline V gives CDR1 SNHLY, CDR2 FYNNEI. The length of the CDR3 is 16 residues. V shed 6 bases, J shed 7 bases, and the junction held 12 bases outside the gene matches. The DNA for the CDR3 is TGTGCCAGCAGACTCTTAGCGGGAGGAGTCAAAAATGAGCAGTTCTTC. As protein: CASRLLAGGVKNEQFF.

This clonotype was recorded a few times. A much larger clone is a single base away; this may be a read error. The chain combines TRBV12-3 or TRBV12-4 with TRBJ2-5; a weak D match, TRBD1 (6 bases). The J call may be incorrect, as the DNA end agrees better with TRBJ2-7. The CDR3 is 14 residues long. The chain's CDR3 is CASSFRGPFGEQYF. The CDR3 DNA reads TGTGCCAGCAGTTTCAGGGGTCCCTTCGGCGAGCAGTACTTC.

This clonotype was detected a few times. The rearrangement links TRBV6-6 to TRBJ2-3; 13 positions agree with TRBD2. CDR3 length: 17 amino acids. Trimming took 6 bases from V and 5 from J; bases not matched to a gene: 11. Germline V gene data show CDR1 as MNHNY and CDR2 as SVGAGI (reference sequence). The CDR3 protein is CASRLAGGRDRVDTQYF. CDR3 coding DNA: TGTGCCAGCAGACTAGCGGGGGGGAGGGACCGCGTAGATACGCAGTATTTT.

The rearrangement joins TRBV28 to TRBJ1-5, with 8 positions matching TRBD1. Per the germline V gene, CDR1 is MDHEN and CDR2 is SYDVKM. Trimming cost V 4 bases and J 7 bases; bases outside gene matches: 9. The CDR3 covers 15 residues. The CDR3 is CASSSTSGGRQPQHF. In DNA form, the CDR3 reads TGTGCCAGCAGTTCAACCTCAGGGGGCAGGCAGCCCCAGCATTTT. The entire variable domain, with the rest obtained from reference TRBV28 and TRBJ1-5, is as follows: DVKVTQSSRYLVKRTGEKVFLECVQDMDHENMFWYRQDPGLGLRLIYFSYDVKMKEKGDIPEGYSVSREKKERFSLILESASTNQTSMYLCASSSTSGGRQPQHFGDGTRLSIL.